Detailed here is one TCR beta chain. Clones were sequenced by immunoSEQ multiplex PCR, and TCRdb holds only the in-frame ones, with some missing. The data show around 76,000 clones, with around 80% seen just once and 0.65% to 0.85% held by the top ten. This specimen belongs to a study of T cell clones after liver transplantation. Background on the study: In this trial, immunosuppression withdrawal was attempted within 2 years of liver transplant. At least one year of complete immunosuppression withdrawal without enzymes over twice normal defined tolerance. A pre-transplant mixed lymphocyte reaction with TCRbeta sequencing defined graft-donor-reactive clones followed in post-transplant blood.

Losses at the gene ends were 0 bases for V and 0 bases for J; bases not matched to a gene: 7. Germline CDR1 SGHRS, CDR2 YFSETQ. CDR3 size: 18 residues. The genes are TRBV5-1 and TRBJ2-7; 12 bases map to TRBD2. Sample: CD4+ T cells from blood, taken 12 months after liver transplant. This clonotype was sampled from a human patient who received a liver transplant. These T cells may partly come from the graft donor. The CDR3 here is CASSLDLAGGPSSYEQYF. The DNA of the CDR3 is TGCGCCAGCAGCTTGGATCTAGCGGGAGGGCCCAGCTCCTACGAGCAGTACTTC.